Presented here are 14 T cell receptor beta chains from one specimen sequenced in a study of cytomegalovirus exposure and HLA in healthy donors. The PCR ran on 60 Vbeta and 13 Jbeta primers. The data were produced by immunoSEQ multiplex PCR, yet TCRdb's version contains in-frame clones alone and is incomplete. In the table there are around 110,000 clones, about two thirds of which are singletons. Sequencing used PBMCs. The receptors come from a boy younger than 18 in good health and CMV-seronegative.

V usage is TRBV9 and J usage is TRBJ1-1, with a weak D call TRBD1 (5 bases). The CDR3 runs 17 residues. The germline CDR1 and CDR2 sequences are SGDLS and YYNGEE. The V gene lost 1 base and the J gene lost 1 base, with 17 bases spanning the gap. The CDR3 region is CASSVTPLWGGNTEAFF. DNA for the CDR3: TGTGCCAGCAGCGTAACCCCCCTATGGGGCGGGAACACTGAAGCTTTCTTT.

J is TRBJ2-7 and V is TRBV13, with D possibly being TRBD2 (6 bases). Deletions cut 0 bases from V and 0 bases from J, with 6 bases between. The CDR3 has 14 amino acids. Per the germline V gene, CDR1 is PRHDT and CDR2 is FYEKMQ (reference sequence). CDR3 region: CASSLGGSSYEQYF. The CDR3 DNA is TGTGCCAGCAGCTTAGGCGGGAGCTCCTACGAGCAGTACTTC. Variable domain in full (rest from reference TRBV13 and TRBJ2-7): AAGVIQSPRHLIKEKRETATLKCYPIPRHDTVYWYQQGPGQDPQFLISFYEKMQSDKGSIPDRFSAQQFSDYHSELNMSSLELGDSALYFCASSLGGSSYEQYFGPGTRLTVT.

This chain links TRBV10-3 with TRBJ2-2; 9 bases fit TRBD2. The CDR3 is made up of 16 amino acids. Germline V gene data show CDR1 as ENHRY and CDR2 as SYGVKD. After removal of 2 bases from V and 8 bases from J, the junction contained 9 bases not matched to a gene. CDR3 coding DNA: TGTGCCATCAGTGAGGGCAGTAGCGGGGGATCTGGGGAGCTGTTTTTT. Residues: CAISEGSSGGSGELFF.

This chain links TRBV27 with TRBJ2-2; D might be TRBD1 (5 bases). Trimming took off 1 base at V and 8 bases at J, with 11 bases between the two ends. The CDR3 is made up of 14 amino acids. CDR1 and CDR2 (germline): MNHEY, SMNVEV (reference sequence). CDR3 bases: TGTGCCAGCAGTTTATGGGCAGGGCGAGGGGAGCTGTTTTTT. Protein product: CASSLWAGRGELFF.

The genes are TRBV11-1 and TRBJ2-1; 7 nucleotides match TRBD2. J lost 1 base, V lost 5 bases, and 5 bases had no gene match. CDR3 size: 15 residues. From germline, CDR1 is SGHAT and CDR2 FQDESV (reference sequence). Here the CDR3 reads CASSRKRDSYNEQFF. The CDR3 DNA reads TGTGCCAGCAGCCGAAAGCGGGATTCCTACAATGAGCAGTTCTTC.

Comments on this clone: Additional DNA sequences in this sample encode the identical CDR3. The chain combines TRBV19 with TRBJ2-7, with 10 positions matching TRBD1. Germline V gives CDR1 LNHDA, CDR2 SQIVND (reference sequence). The CDR3 sequence is 14 residues long. The junction had 2 bases not matched to a gene; V was cut back by 4 bases and J by 2 bases. CDR3 sequence (DNA): TGTGCCAGTAGTACTGGACAGGGGGCCTACGAGCAGTACTTC. Protein sequence: CASSTGQGAYEQYF.

The V and J genes are TRBV7-9 and TRBJ2-7, with 10 bases identical to TRBD2. Germline V lookup: CDR1 SEHNR, CDR2 FQNEAQ (reference sequence). Unmatched junction bases numbered 4, after V lost 3 bases and J lost 5 bases. The CDR3 length is 14 residues. The CDR3 sequence: CASSFFSGRDEQYF. CDR3 in DNA: TGTGCCAGCAGCTTCTTCAGCGGGAGGGACGAGCAGTACTTC.

This chain uses TRBV6-5 with TRBJ2-2; no firm D call. Germline CDR1 reads MNHEY; CDR2 reads SVGAGI. Trimming removed 3 bases from V and 3 bases from J, with 8 bases in between. This CDR3 comprises 14 residues. The chain's CDR3 is CASSYGQHTGELFF. Here the CDR3 DNA reads TGTGCCAGCAGTTATGGGCAGCACACCGGGGAGCTGTTTTTT.

This clone came up a few times. V and J are TRBV27 and TRBJ2-5; 8 bases align to TRBD1. The CDR3 sequence is 16 residues long. Germline V gene data show CDR1 as MNHEY and CDR2 as SMNVEV (reference sequence). V shed 5 bases and J 2 bases; nucleotides not matched to a gene: 10. CDR3: CASSQLGGQVQETQYF. The DNA of the CDR3 is TGTGCCAGCAGTCAGCTAGGGGGACAGGTACAAGAGACCCAGTACTTC.

In this sample, this clone turned up a few times. The chain combines TRBV27 with TRBJ2-3; TRBD2 might be the D (6 bases). Germline V gene data show CDR1 as MNHEY and CDR2 as SMNVEV (reference sequence). This CDR3 has 17 residues. V was cut by 5 bases and J by 0 bases, with 18 bases left in between. CDR3 nucleotide sequence: TGTGCCAGCAGTCCCATGGAGGGAGCCCTTAGCACAGATACGCAGTATTTT. It encodes CASSPMEGALSTDTQYF.

A word on this clone: Other DNA sequences in this sample translate to the same CDR3. The genes are TRBV19 and TRBJ2-7; 7 nucleotides line up with TRBD1. Trimming removed 4 bases from V and 2 bases from J; junction bases left unmatched: 2. CDR3 length equals 13 residues. Germline loops: CDR1 LNHDA, CDR2 SQIVND (reference sequence). CDR3 sequence reads: CASSRTGTYEQYF. DNA of the CDR3: TGTGCCAGTAGTAGGACAGGTACCTACGAGCAGTACTTC. Full variable domain (remainder filled in from reference TRBV19 and TRBJ2-7): DGGITQSPKYLFRKEGQNVTLSCEQNLNHDAMYWYRQDPGQGLRLIYYSQIVNDFQKGDIAEGYSVSREKKESFPLTVTSAQKNPTAFYLCASSRTGTYEQYFGPGTRLTVT.

The chain is built from TRBV6-6 and TRBJ2-5, with a tentative D call TRBD1 (6 bases). CDR1 MNHNY and CDR2 SVGAGI come from the germline V gene (reference sequence). Trimming took off 0 bases at V and 5 bases at J, with 13 bases between the two ends. The CDR3 is 15 residues long. The CDR3 reads CASSYSQGMGETQYF. For the CDR3, the DNA is TGTGCCAGCAGTTACTCGCAGGGGATGGGGGAGACCCAGTACTTC.

This clone was observed a single time. This chain uses TRBV19 with TRBJ2-2, with no clear D. Germline V gene sequence: CDR1 LNHDA, CDR2 SQIVND (reference sequence). V lost 3 bases, J lost 5 bases, and 13 bases lay in between. The CDR3 is 15 amino acids. This CDR3 reads CASSMNGFLTGELFF. CDR3 DNA: TGTGCCAGTAGTATGAACGGGTTTCTTACCGGGGAGCTGTTTTTT.

This clone showed up just once. This sequence joins TRBV2 and TRBJ1-5; D gene uncertain. V lost 6 bases to trimming and J lost 6 bases, with 6 bases between them. Germline V gene lookup returns CDR1 SNHLY and CDR2 FYNNEI. The CDR3 length is 11 residues. In DNA form, the CDR3 reads TGTGCCAGCAGCGGTGGTCAGCCCCAGCATTTT. As protein: CASSGGQPQHF.